This is a list of T cell receptor beta chains from one sample in a study of early T cells in non-severe SARS-CoV-2 infection. TCRdb called the 5' RACE reads again in MiXCR, with one record for every CDR3 protein. The repertoire has more than 55,000 distinct CDR3 sequences, around an eighth of them found once; the top ten carry about 1.4%. Input material: whole blood. The origin of the receptors is an adult who was a healthcare worker with PCR-confirmed SARS-CoV-2 infection or an uninfected control (not recorded which). CDR3s leave out the opening cysteine and the closing phenylalanine or tryptophan. The D gene is left open where the match is weak.

CDR3aa: ASSSPIVQGTDTQY; v_gene: TRBV6-5; d_gene: -; j_gene: TRBJ2-3
CDR3aa: ASSYGQYYGYT; v_gene: TRBV6-5; d_gene: -; j_gene: TRBJ1-2
CDR3aa: ASTSGLAGIHEQY; v_gene: TRBV7-9; d_gene: TRBD2; j_gene: TRBJ2-7
CDR3aa: ASSLTQVEAQAF; v_gene: TRBV7-9; d_gene: -; j_gene: TRBJ1-1
CDR3aa: ASSLGGAAQAF; v_gene: TRBV7-3; d_gene: -; j_gene: TRBJ1-1
CDR3aa: ASSLVAGGPI; v_gene: TRBV12-3/TRBV12-4; d_gene: -; j_gene: TRBJ1-1
CDR3aa: ASSKTGGASNQPQH; v_gene: TRBV21-1; d_gene: -; j_gene: TRBJ1-5
CDR3aa: AISVGQGAEEKLF; v_gene: TRBV10-3; d_gene: TRBD1; j_gene: TRBJ1-4
CDR3aa: ASRQPGRENTEAF; v_gene: TRBV5-4; d_gene: -; j_gene: TRBJ1-1
CDR3aa: ASSHGVADRGLRETQY; v_gene: TRBV5-6; d_gene: TRBD1; j_gene: TRBJ2-5
CDR3aa: ATEDRDRAYGYT; v_gene: TRBV5-4; d_gene: TRBD1; j_gene: TRBJ1-2
CDR3aa: ATAQNYGYT; v_gene: TRBV25-1; d_gene: -; j_gene: TRBJ1-2
CDR3aa: ASSVTVGSYNEQF; v_gene: TRBV9; d_gene: -; j_gene: TRBJ2-1
CDR3aa: ASSWGFTSTDTQY; v_gene: TRBV6-6; d_gene: -; j_gene: TRBJ2-3
CDR3aa: ASSTGTGEQF; v_gene: TRBV7-9; d_gene: TRBD1; j_gene: TRBJ2-1
CDR3aa: ASKGYTEAF; v_gene: TRBV2; d_gene: -; j_gene: TRBJ1-1
CDR3aa: ASSLAGRLPLNTIY; v_gene: TRBV7-9; d_gene: -; j_gene: TRBJ1-3
CDR3aa: ASSLAFSGAEQF; v_gene: TRBV11-2; d_gene: -; j_gene: TRBJ2-1
CDR3aa: SATPRTATPNYGYT; v_gene: TRBV20-1; d_gene: -; j_gene: TRBJ1-2
CDR3aa: ASSRGGLEEEQY; v_gene: TRBV9; d_gene: -; j_gene: TRBJ2-7
CDR3aa: ASSLPRGGPNYEQY; v_gene: TRBV7-9; d_gene: -; j_gene: TRBJ2-7
CDR3aa: ASSLTRTSGGPTDTQY; v_gene: TRBV7-3; d_gene: TRBD2; j_gene: TRBJ2-3
CDR3aa: ASSLGDGGLLDTQY; v_gene: TRBV11-2; d_gene: -; j_gene: TRBJ2-3
CDR3aa: ASSIDRGRPQH; v_gene: TRBV19; d_gene: -; j_gene: TRBJ1-5
CDR3aa: ASSHLYEQY; v_gene: TRBV2; d_gene: -; j_gene: TRBJ2-7
CDR3aa: ASSFWGNPTDTQY; v_gene: TRBV7-3; d_gene: -; j_gene: TRBJ2-3
CDR3aa: ASRKTQGRSGNTIY; v_gene: TRBV21-1; d_gene: -; j_gene: TRBJ1-3
CDR3aa: ASSLMGGAGGPVETQY; v_gene: TRBV12-3/TRBV12-4; d_gene: TRBD2; j_gene: TRBJ2-5
CDR3aa: ASSHPGQRNEQY; v_gene: TRBV7-9; d_gene: -; j_gene: TRBJ2-7
CDR3aa: ASSRTGDGNTIY; v_gene: TRBV18; d_gene: TRBD1; j_gene: TRBJ1-3
CDR3aa: ASSKGWMNTEAF; v_gene: TRBV14; d_gene: -; j_gene: TRBJ1-1
CDR3aa: ASTGSSSSGANVLT; v_gene: TRBV6-1; d_gene: -; j_gene: TRBJ2-6
CDR3aa: ASSQGALGANVLT; v_gene: TRBV5-1; d_gene: TRBD1; j_gene: TRBJ2-6
CDR3aa: ASTHSGRGAQETQY; v_gene: TRBV6-6; d_gene: TRBD2; j_gene: TRBJ2-5
CDR3aa: ASSPPRVHSFYGYT; v_gene: TRBV12-3/TRBV12-4; d_gene: -; j_gene: TRBJ1-2
CDR3aa: ASSRDRGKTYEQY; v_gene: TRBV10-1; d_gene: TRBD1; j_gene: TRBJ2-7
CDR3aa: ASSPDGLNYGYT; v_gene: TRBV5-1; d_gene: -; j_gene: TRBJ1-2
CDR3aa: ASSERWKGWGWKTQY; v_gene: TRBV6-1; d_gene: -; j_gene: TRBJ2-5
CDR3aa: ASSVVGRGYT; v_gene: TRBV9; d_gene: -; j_gene: TRBJ1-2
CDR3aa: SARGNPPSDPDTQY; v_gene: TRBV20-1; d_gene: -; j_gene: TRBJ2-3
CDR3aa: AWSPAGGGRRMGTEQY; v_gene: TRBV30; d_gene: TRBD2; j_gene: TRBJ2-7
CDR3aa: AISGGQVNSNQPQH; v_gene: TRBV10-3; d_gene: TRBD1; j_gene: TRBJ1-5
CDR3aa: AWRRQGASGNTIY; v_gene: TRBV30; d_gene: TRBD1; j_gene: TRBJ1-3
CDR3aa: ASSLRDIDTGELF; v_gene: TRBV7-9; d_gene: -; j_gene: TRBJ2-2
CDR3aa: ASSFFSSGDYEQY; v_gene: TRBV7-6; d_gene: TRBD2; j_gene: TRBJ2-7
CDR3aa: ASSSDRARKTQY; v_gene: TRBV7-2; d_gene: TRBD1; j_gene: TRBJ2-5